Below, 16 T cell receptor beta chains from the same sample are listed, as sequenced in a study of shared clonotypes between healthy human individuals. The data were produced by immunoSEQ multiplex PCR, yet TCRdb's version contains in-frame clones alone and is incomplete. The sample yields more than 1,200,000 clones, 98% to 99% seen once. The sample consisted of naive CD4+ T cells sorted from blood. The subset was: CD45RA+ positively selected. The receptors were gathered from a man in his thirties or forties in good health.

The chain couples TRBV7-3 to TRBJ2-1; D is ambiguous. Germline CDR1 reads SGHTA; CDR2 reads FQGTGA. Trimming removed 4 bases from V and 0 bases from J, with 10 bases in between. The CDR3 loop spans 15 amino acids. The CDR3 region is CASSSQRSSYNEQFF. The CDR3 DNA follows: TGTGCCAGCAGCTCACAAAGAAGCTCCTACAATGAGCAGTTCTTC.

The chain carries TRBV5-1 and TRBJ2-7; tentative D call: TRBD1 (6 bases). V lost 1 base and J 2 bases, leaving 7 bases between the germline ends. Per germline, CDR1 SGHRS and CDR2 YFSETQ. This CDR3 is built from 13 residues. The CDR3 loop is CASSLKGAYEQYF. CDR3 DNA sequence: TGCGCCAGCAGCTTGAAGGGGGCCTACGAGCAGTACTTC.

CDR3 in DNA: TGTGCCAGCAGCGTAGTCCCCGGGACTACATACTCCTACAATGAGCAGTTCTTC. Translation: CASSVVPGTTYSYNEQFF. The rearrangement links TRBV9 to TRBJ2-1; 7 nucleotides agree with TRBD2. This CDR3 comprises 18 residues. CDR1 and CDR2 from the germline V gene are SGDLS and YYNGEE. Trimming took 0 bases from V and 0 from J; bases not matched to a gene: 9.

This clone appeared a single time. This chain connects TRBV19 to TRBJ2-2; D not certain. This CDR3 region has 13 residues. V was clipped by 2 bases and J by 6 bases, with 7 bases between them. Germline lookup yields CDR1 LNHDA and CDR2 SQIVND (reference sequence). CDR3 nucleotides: TGTGCCAGTAGTATACCCCCCTCCGGGGAGCTGTTTTTT. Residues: CASSIPPSGELFF.

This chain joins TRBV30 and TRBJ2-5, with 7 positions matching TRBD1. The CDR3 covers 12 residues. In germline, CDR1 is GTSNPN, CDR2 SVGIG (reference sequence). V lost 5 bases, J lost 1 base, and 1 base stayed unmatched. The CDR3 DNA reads TGTGCCTGGCGGACAGGCCAAGAGACCCAGTACTTC. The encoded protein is CAWRTGQETQYF.

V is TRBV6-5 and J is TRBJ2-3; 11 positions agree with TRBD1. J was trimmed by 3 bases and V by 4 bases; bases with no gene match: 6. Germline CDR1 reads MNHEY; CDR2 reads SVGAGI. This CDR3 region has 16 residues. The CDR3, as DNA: TGTGCCAGCAGTTTACTGGGACAGGGGGTAACAGATACGCAGTATTTT. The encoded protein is CASSLLGQGVTDTQYF.

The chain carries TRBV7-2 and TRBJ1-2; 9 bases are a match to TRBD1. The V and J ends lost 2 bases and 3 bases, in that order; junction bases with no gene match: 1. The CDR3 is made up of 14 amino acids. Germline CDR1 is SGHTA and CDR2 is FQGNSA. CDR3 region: CASSLWDRDYGYTF. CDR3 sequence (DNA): TGTGCCAGCAGCTTATGGGACAGGGACTATGGCTACACCTTC. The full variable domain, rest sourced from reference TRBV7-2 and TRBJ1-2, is GAGVSQSPSNKVTEKGKDVELRCDPISGHTALYWYRQSLGQGLEFLIYFQGNSAPDKSGLPSDRFSAERTGGSVSTLTIQRTQQEDSAVYLCASSLWDRDYGYTFGSGTRLTVV.

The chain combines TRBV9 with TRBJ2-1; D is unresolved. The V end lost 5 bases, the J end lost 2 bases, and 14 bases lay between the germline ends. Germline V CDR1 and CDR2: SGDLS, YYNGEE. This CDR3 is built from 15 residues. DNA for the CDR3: TGTGCCAGCAGGGCAGACGTCCAGCCCTACAATGAGCAGTTCTTC. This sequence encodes CASRADVQPYNEQFF.

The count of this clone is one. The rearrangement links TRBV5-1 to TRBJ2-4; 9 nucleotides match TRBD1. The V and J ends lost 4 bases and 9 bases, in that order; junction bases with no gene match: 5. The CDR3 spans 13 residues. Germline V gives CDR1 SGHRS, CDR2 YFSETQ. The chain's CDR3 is CASSEGQGLIQYF. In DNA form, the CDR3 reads TGCGCCAGCAGCGAAGGACAGGGGCTCATTCAGTACTTC. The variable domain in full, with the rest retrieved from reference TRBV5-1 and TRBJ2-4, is KAGVTQTPRYLIKTRGQQVTLSCSPISGHRSVSWYQQTPGQGLQFLFEYFSETQRNKGNFPGRFSGRQFSNSRSEMNVSTLELGDSALYLCASSEGQGLIQYFGAGTRLSVL.

The chain's CDR3 is CASSYSPSPDTQYF. CDR3 sequence (DNA): TGTGCCAGCAGTTACTCCCCCTCCCCAGATACGCAGTATTTT. J is TRBJ2-3 and V is TRBV6-6; no clear D. The CDR3 is 14 residues long. CDR1 and CDR2 from the germline V gene are MNHNY and SVGAGI (reference sequence). The germline V and J ends were trimmed by 0 bases and 4 bases, with 8 bases remaining between them.

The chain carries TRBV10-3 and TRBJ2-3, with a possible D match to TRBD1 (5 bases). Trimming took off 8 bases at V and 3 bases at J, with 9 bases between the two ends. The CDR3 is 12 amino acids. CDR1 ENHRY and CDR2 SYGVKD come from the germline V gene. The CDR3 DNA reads TGTGCCATCGAAGGGGATACAGATACGCAGTATTTT. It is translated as CAIEGDTDTQYF.

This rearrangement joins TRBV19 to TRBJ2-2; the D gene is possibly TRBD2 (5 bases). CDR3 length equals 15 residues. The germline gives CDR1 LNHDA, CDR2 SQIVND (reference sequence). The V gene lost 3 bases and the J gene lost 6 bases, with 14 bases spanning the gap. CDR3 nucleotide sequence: TGTGCCAGTAGTATGCCGGGTAAGAGGGCCGGGGAGCTGTTTTTT. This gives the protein CASSMPGKRAGELFF.

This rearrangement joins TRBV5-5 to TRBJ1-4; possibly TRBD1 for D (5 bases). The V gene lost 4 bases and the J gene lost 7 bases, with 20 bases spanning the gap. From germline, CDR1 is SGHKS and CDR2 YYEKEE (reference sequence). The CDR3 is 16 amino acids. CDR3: CASSPGVGGPFEKLFF. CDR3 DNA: TGTGCCAGCAGCCCGGGGGTCGGGGGACCTTTTGAAAAACTGTTTTTT.

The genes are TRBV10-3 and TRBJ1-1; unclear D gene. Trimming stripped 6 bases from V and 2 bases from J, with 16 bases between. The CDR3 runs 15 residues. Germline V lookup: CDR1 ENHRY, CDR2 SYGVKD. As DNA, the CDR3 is TGTGCCATCAGCCCTGATACAAACCGAAACACTGAAGCTTTCTTT. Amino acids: CAISPDTNRNTEAFF.

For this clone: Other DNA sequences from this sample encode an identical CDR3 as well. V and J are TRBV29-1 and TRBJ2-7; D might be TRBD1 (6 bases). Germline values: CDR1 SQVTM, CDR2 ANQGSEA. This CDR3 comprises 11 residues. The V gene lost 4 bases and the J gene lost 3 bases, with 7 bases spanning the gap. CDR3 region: CSVVGGYEQYF. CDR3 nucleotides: TGCAGCGTTGTAGGGGGCTACGAGCAGTACTTC.

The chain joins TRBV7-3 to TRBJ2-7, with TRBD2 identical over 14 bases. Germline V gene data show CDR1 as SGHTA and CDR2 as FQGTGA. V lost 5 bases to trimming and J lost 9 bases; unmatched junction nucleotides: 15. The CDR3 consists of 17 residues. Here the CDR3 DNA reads TGTGCCAGCAGCCCTACCCCAGCCGGGACTAGCGGGAGCTGGCAGTACTTC. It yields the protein CASSPTPAGTSGSWQYF.